The T cell receptor (beta chain) described here comes from a study of response to subunit inactivated influenza vaccine. General study points: Every seasonal influenza vaccination brings in few new T cells, the authors suggested.

TCRdb re-called the RT-PCR reads through MiXCR, storing one row per CDR3 protein. The repertoire has around 570,000 distinct CDR3 sequences, 6.5% to 8% of them found once; the top ten carry over 10%. This clonotype was picked up many times. What it recognizes is unknown. There are 18 residues in the CDR3. Per germline, CDR1 SGHKS and CDR2 YYEKEE (reference sequence). V was clipped by 4 bases and J by 0 bases; unmatched bases: 8. The rearrangement links TRBV5-5 to TRBJ2-1; TRBD2 matches at 12 bases. The sequence came from a man between 50 and 69 years old who received an inactivated influenza vaccine. The material sequenced was PBMCs from blood, taken less than 30 months after vaccination. The DNA for the CDR3 is TGTGCCAGCAGCACCGGGACTAGCGGGCCCTACTCCTACAATGAGCAGTTCTTC. Protein: CASSTGTSGPYSYNEQFF. The full variable domain, its missing parts supplied by reference TRBV5-5 and TRBJ2-1, is DAGVTQSPTHLIKTRGQQVTLRCSPISGHKSVSWYQQVLGQGPQFIFQYYEKEERGRGNFPDRFSARQFPNYSSELNVNALLLGDSALYLCASSTGTSGPYSYNEQFFGPGTRLTVL.